Below, 26 T cell receptor beta chains from the same sample are listed, as sequenced in a study of human T cells and chemical hapten exposure. Time point indicated: patch test 1, 2 weeks after DPC sensitization. Sample treatment: therapeutic diphenylcyclopropenone sensitization with weekly scalp DPC. TCRdb analysed the RACE reads with MiXCR anew, one entry per CDR3 protein. Of some 350,000 distinct CDR3 sequences in the sample, 5.5% to 8% are singletons; the top ten hold about 8%. The sample was whole blood, taken in connection with sensitization to the hapten diphenylcyclopropenone (DPC). These receptor sequences come from a woman between 18 and 30 years old with alopecia areata. Some clones in this sample may be carry-over from other donors' samples.

The chain uses TRBV6-5 and TRBJ1-6; D unresolved. V lost 7 bases to trimming and J lost 5 bases, with 15 bases between them. The CDR3 is 15 amino acids. CDR1 and CDR2 from the germline V gene are MNHEY and SVGAGI. The CDR3, as DNA: TGTGCCAGCACCTACAGTGGGGAGAATAATTCACCCCTCCACTTT. Amino acid sequence: CASTYSGENNSPLHF.

The CDR3 is CASSPPGQASEKLFF. CDR3 nucleotides: TGCGCCAGCAGCCCACCGGGACAGGCTAGTGAAAAACTGTTTTTT. V and J are TRBV4-1 and TRBJ1-4, with 8 bases lining up with TRBD1. The germline V gene encodes CDR1 MGHRA and CDR2 YSYEKL. The CDR3 extends over 15 amino acids. The junction had 8 bases not matched to a gene; V was cut back by 4 bases and J by 7 bases.

This clonotype was observed at least ten times. The CDR3 region is CASSQGTFGTDTQYF. DNA of the CDR3: TGCGCCAGCAGCCAAGGAACGTTTGGAACAGATACGCAGTATTTT. This chain joins TRBV4-3 and TRBJ2-3, with D unclear. The CDR3 is made up of 15 amino acids. CDR1 and CDR2 from the germline V gene are LGHNA and YSLEER. V was cut by 1 base and J by 3 bases, with 11 bases left in between.

CDR3 amino acids: CASSVTAYEQYF. The DNA for the CDR3 is TGTGCCAGCAGTGTTACGGCCTACGAGCAGTACTTC. The chain carries TRBV6-2 or TRBV6-3 and TRBJ2-7, with unresolved D. Germline V gives CDR1 MNHEY, CDR2 SVGEGT. V was shortened by 5 bases and J by 2 bases, with 7 bases between the two germline ends. The CDR3 runs 12 residues.

Ten or more counts support this clonotype. The V and J genes are TRBV7-6 and TRBJ2-3; 10 positions agree with TRBD1. Per the germline V gene, CDR1 is SGHVS and CDR2 is FNYEAQ. The CDR3 covers 15 residues. J lost 4 bases, V lost 5 bases, and 6 bases had no gene match. CDR3 nucleotide sequence: TGTGCCAGCAGCCCACTGACAGGGGGCGCAGATACGCAGTATTTT. This gives the protein CASSPLTGGADTQYF.

J is TRBJ2-2 and V is TRBV7-2; D is uncertain. Germline V gives CDR1 SGHTA, CDR2 FQGNSA. The CDR3 totals 15 residues. V was pared by 5 bases and J by 1 base, with 11 bases between. CDR3 coding DNA: TGTGCCAGCAGCCCCCCACCGGAGAACACCGGGGAGCTGTTTTTT. It is translated as CASSPPPENTGELFF.

This clonotype was counted many times. The chain uses TRBV24-1 and TRBJ2-2, with 7 positions matching TRBD1. V gave up 4 bases and J gave up 6 bases; unmatched junction bases: 4. The CDR3 contains 14 residues. Germline loops: CDR1 KGHDR, CDR2 SFDVKD. The CDR3 DNA follows: TGTGCCACCAGTGAACAGGGGCGCTCCGGGGAGCTGTTTTTT. Translating it yields CATSEQGRSGELFF.

This clonotype was seen more than once but under ten times. The J gene is TRBJ1-2, the V gene TRBV20-1; maybe TRBD1 (6 bases). This CDR3 is 12 amino acids long. V lost 6 bases and J 4 bases, leaving 12 bases between the germline ends. From germline, CDR1 is DFQATT and CDR2 SNEGSKA (reference sequence). CDR3 in DNA: TGCAGTGCCAGACCGACAGGCTATGGCTACACCTTC. Protein sequence: CSARPTGYGYTF.

This rearrangement joins TRBV29-1 to TRBJ2-3, with TRBD2 matching 9 bases. V was pared by 2 bases and J by 1 base, with 10 bases of the junction left unmatched. This CDR3 has 17 residues. Germline CDR1 is SQVTM and CDR2 is ANQGSEA. The CDR3 nucleotides read TGCAGCGTTGAACCGGCGGGGGGGCCCCTCCGCACAGATACGCAGTATTTT. This translates into CSVEPAGGPLRTDTQYF.

The chain employs TRBV2 and TRBJ1-4, with D possibly matching TRBD1 (5 bases). The CDR3 runs 14 residues. V lost 6 bases, J lost 8 bases, and 16 bases lay in between. CDR1 and CDR2 from the germline V gene are SNHLY and FYNNEI. In DNA, the CDR3 is TGTGCCAGCAGAGAGACAGCCGGGGACGAAAAACTGTTTTTT. It is translated as CASRETAGDEKLFF.

This clonotype was observed many times. The J gene is TRBJ2-3, the V gene TRBV4-3; D possibly uses TRBD1 or TRBD2 (6 bases each). The CDR3 is made up of 15 amino acids. The germline gives CDR1 LGHNA, CDR2 YSLEER. The ends were cut back, 0 bases at V and 3 bases at J, with 10 bases in the middle. For the CDR3, the DNA is TGCGCCAGCAGCCAAGAAGGAGGGGGTACAGATACGCAGTATTTT. It specifies CASSQEGGGTDTQYF.

This clonotype was seen only a few times. The chain combines TRBV6-2 or TRBV6-3 with TRBJ1-2; no firm D call. CDR3 length: 12 amino acids. V lost 0 bases and J lost 8, with 7 bases in between. The germline V gene has CDR1 MNHEY and CDR2 SVGEGT. The CDR3 sequence is CASSYSVRGYTF. The CDR3 DNA reads TGTGCCAGCAGTTACTCAGTCCGGGGCTACACCTTC.

This sequence joins TRBV2 and TRBJ1-1; D possibly corresponds to TRBD1 (6 bases). The V and J ends lost 3 bases and 1 base respectively, with 12 bases between them. This CDR3 has 15 residues. Germline CDR1 reads SNHLY; CDR2 reads FYNNEI. DNA for the CDR3: TGTGCCAGCAGTGAGGAGACAGGCCCGAACACTGAAGCTTTCTTT. Residues: CASSEETGPNTEAFF.

J is TRBJ1-2 and V is TRBV11-2; D possibly corresponds to TRBD1 (5 bases). V lost 5 bases to trimming and J lost 8 bases, with 15 bases between them. The CDR3 is 13 amino acids. The germline V gene has CDR1 SGHAT and CDR2 FQNNGV. The CDR3 bases are TGTGCCAGCAGCCGCCAGGGAACTGGCGGCTACACCTTC. The encoded protein is CASSRQGTGGYTF.

This clonotype was recorded many times. The chain joins TRBV24-1 to TRBJ2-1, with TRBD2 identical over 11 bases. J was trimmed by 4 bases and V by 4 bases; bases with no gene match: 5. The CDR3 runs 16 residues. CDR1 KGHDR and CDR2 SFDVKD come from the germline V gene. CDR3 sequence reads: CATSDISGGGYNEQFF. CDR3 coding DNA: TGTGCCACCAGTGACATTAGCGGGGGGGGTTACAATGAGCAGTTCTTC.

The chain employs TRBV15 and TRBJ2-1; TRBD1 or TRBD2 may be the D gene (5 bases each). V was clipped by 5 bases and J by 4 bases, with 15 bases between them. The CDR3 spans 15 residues. The germline gives CDR1 LNHNV, CDR2 YYDKDF (reference sequence). In DNA, the CDR3 is TGTGCCACCAGCTCCGACGGGAACAGGTACAATGAGCAGTTCTTC. Protein product: CATSSDGNRYNEQFF.

This clonotype was seen repeatedly, ten times or more. The chain recombines TRBV7-2 with TRBJ2-5; D unclear. V was cut by 4 bases and J by 5 bases, with 8 bases left in between. Germline V gene lookup returns CDR1 SGHTA and CDR2 FQGNSA. CDR3 length: 12 residues. The CDR3 sequence: CASSSPRETQYF. In DNA form, the CDR3 reads TGTGCCAGCAGCTCTCCCCGGGAGACCCAGTACTTC.

The chain uses TRBV12-3 or TRBV12-4 and TRBJ1-2, with TRBD1 identical over 7 bases. Trimming cost V 6 bases and J 4 bases; bases outside gene matches: 5. The CDR3 length is 13 residues. Here the CDR3 DNA reads TGTGCCAGCAGCTCGAGGGACAGCTATGGCTACACCTTC. It yields the protein CASSSRDSYGYTF.

In its sample, this clonotype was seen a few times. This chain connects TRBV5-1 to TRBJ2-5, with D unresolved. V was pared by 4 bases and J by 3 bases, with 16 bases between. This CDR3 comprises 15 residues. Germline V gives CDR1 SGHRS, CDR2 YFSETQ. The CDR3 is CASSLRPWTEETQYF. In DNA form, the CDR3 reads TGCGCCAGCAGCCTACGCCCATGGACGGAAGAGACCCAGTACTTC. Filled out from reference TRBV5-1 and TRBJ2-5, the complete variable domain reads KAGVTQTPRYLIKTRGQQVTLSCSPISGHRSVSWYQQTPGQGLQFLFEYFSETQRNKGNFPGRFSGRQFSNSRSEMNVSTLELGDSALYLCASSLRPWTEETQYFGPGTRLLVL.

This clonotype was seen more than once but under ten times. The CDR3 DNA is TGCAGTGCCAGAAGGGGGACGCACGCCTACAATGAGCAGTTCTTC. Amino acid sequence: CSARRGTHAYNEQFF. This chain joins TRBV20-1 and TRBJ2-1; D possibly corresponds to TRBD1 (6 bases). CDR1 and CDR2 from the germline V gene are DFQATT and SNEGSKA (reference sequence). Between the trimmed V and J ends, which lost 6 bases and 2 bases, there was a span of 17 bases. CDR3 length: 15 amino acids.

The chain has TRBV11-2 and TRBJ2-1, with TRBD2 matching over 9 bases. Trimming at V came to 2 bases and at J to 7 bases, leaving 9 bases not matched to a gene. The length of the CDR3 is 16 residues. Looked up from germline, CDR1 is SGHAT and CDR2 is FQNNGV. The CDR3 bases are TGTGCCAGCAGCTTACTCAGCGGGGGGAACCGGAATGAGCAGTTCTTC. It specifies CASSLLSGGNRNEQFF.

Of note for this clonotype: This may arise from a read error, as a much more abundant clone is one base away. The genes are TRBV4-2 and TRBJ1-4; TRBD1 might be the D (5 bases). Germline loops: CDR1 LGHNA, CDR2 YNFKEQ. V lost 5 bases and J lost 4, with 11 bases in between. This CDR3 contains 14 residues. The CDR3 DNA is TGTGCCAGCAGCTGCCGGGACCTTAATGAAAAACTGTTTTTT. The encoded protein is CASSCRDLNEKLFF.

V and J are TRBV7-9 and TRBJ1-1; TRBD1 might be the D (5 bases). Trimming took off 6 bases at V and 0 bases at J, with 14 bases between the two ends. The CDR3 is 15 amino acids. The V gene's germline CDR1 is SEHNR and CDR2 FQNEAQ (reference sequence). The CDR3 loop reads CASSSYRSLNTEAFF. Here the CDR3 DNA reads TGTGCCAGCAGTTCCTACAGGAGTTTGAACACTGAAGCTTTCTTT.

The chain employs TRBV27 and TRBJ2-4; D is possibly TRBD1 or TRBD2 (6 bases each). V lost 10 bases, J lost 0 bases, and 16 bases lay in between. There are 15 residues in the CDR3. Germline loops: CDR1 MNHEY, CDR2 SMNVEV (reference sequence). The DNA of the CDR3 is TGTGCCACTGCTAAGGGGGGCAAAGCCAAAAACATTCAGTACTTC. Its translation is CATAKGGKAKNIQYF.

In this sample, this clonotype turned up a few times. CDR3 region: CASFARHGGETQYF. In DNA, the CDR3 is TGTGCCAGCTTTGCTCGCCACGGAGGAGAGACCCAGTACTTC. The chain has TRBV12-3 or TRBV12-4 and TRBJ2-5; TRBD2 might be the D (5 bases). The length of the CDR3 is 14 residues. Trimming took 8 bases from V and 4 from J, leaving 17 bases between them.

The chain is built from TRBV12-3 or TRBV12-4 and TRBJ1-5; the D is unclear. There are 15 residues in the CDR3. V dropped 7 bases and J dropped 3 bases, with 16 bases sitting between them. The chain's CDR3 is CASTRDPIVNQPQHF. The DNA for the CDR3 is TGTGCCAGCACCAGAGACCCAATCGTCAATCAGCCCCAGCATTTT.